This T cell receptor (beta chain) was identified in a study of read filtering for tumor transcriptome and immune sequencing. Study outcomes and limitations: The sorted CD138-negative fraction was a mixed bone marrow immune population, not purified T cells. Without single-read clonotypes, shared clonotype proportions correlated more between IR-seq and RNA-seq.

Trimming cost V 5 bases and J 1 base; bases outside gene matches: 5. Germline V lookup: CDR1 KGHDR, CDR2 SFDVKD. This CDR3 region has 16 residues. From roughly 390 ng of RNA, a library with molecular barcoded alpha/delta and beta/gamma adaptors was made. MiXCR, applied by TCRdb to the reads, yields one record per CDR3 protein. The sample holds roughly 68,000 distinct CDR3 sequences; about 15% are singletons and the top ten take roughly 45%. Remarks on this clonotype: The antigen remains undetermined.

The chain links TRBV24-1 to TRBJ2-1, with 9 nucleotides matching TRBD2. This receptor was identified in a donor aged 40 or over with multiple myeloma. The material sequenced was a population of CD138-negative cells sorted from bone marrow. The CDR3 is CATSGVAGVSYNEQFF. The CDR3 DNA reads TGTGCCACCAGTGGAGTAGCGGGAGTATCCTACAATGAGCAGTTCTTC.